The clone carrying this T cell receptor (beta chain) was seen only once. The data were obtained in a study of PD-L1 blockade in urothelial cancer. Study-level background: Atezolizumab (1,200 mg intravenously every 3 weeks) began in about 2014 for patients. Analysis of the blood was performed 3 weeks (second dose) and 6 weeks after treatment start. Blood-derived samples held a median approximately 150,000 T cells.

The time point is: peripheral blood 6 weeks after treatment start. The data were produced by immunoSEQ multiplex PCR, yet TCRdb's version contains in-frame clones alone and is incomplete. The profile shows some 120,000 clones, 86% of them singletons. The CDR3 sequence is 14 residues long. Germline V CDR1 and CDR2: MDHEN, SYDVKM. V lost 5 bases, J lost 2 bases, and 10 bases lay in between. This chain joins TRBV28 and TRBJ1-5, with a tentative D call TRBD1 (6 bases). The TCR comes from a man in his forties or fifties with urothelial cancer. The sample was PBMCs, taken around atezolizumab (anti-PD-L1) treatment. The CDR3 DNA reads as TGTGCCAGCAGTACACAGGGTGGCAATCAGCCCCAGCATTTT. Translation gives CASSTQGGNQPQHF. Filled out from reference TRBV28 and TRBJ1-5, the complete variable domain reads DVKVTQSSRYLVKRTGEKVFLECVQDMDHENMFWYRQDPGLGLRLIYFSYDVKMKEKGDIPEGYSVSREKKERFSLILESASTNQTSMYLCASSTQGGNQPQHFGDGTRLSIL.